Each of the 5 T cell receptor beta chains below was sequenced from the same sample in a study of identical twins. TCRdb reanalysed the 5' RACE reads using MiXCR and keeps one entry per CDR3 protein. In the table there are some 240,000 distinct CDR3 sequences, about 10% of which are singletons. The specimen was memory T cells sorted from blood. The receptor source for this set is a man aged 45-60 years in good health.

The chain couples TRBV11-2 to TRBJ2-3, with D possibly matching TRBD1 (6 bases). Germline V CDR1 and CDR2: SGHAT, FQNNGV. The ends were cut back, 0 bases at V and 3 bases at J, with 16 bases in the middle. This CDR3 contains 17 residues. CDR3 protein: CASSLDRGLPPTDTQYF. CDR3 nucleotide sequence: TGTGCCAGCAGCTTAGACAGGGGATTACCTCCTACAGATACGCAGTATTTT.

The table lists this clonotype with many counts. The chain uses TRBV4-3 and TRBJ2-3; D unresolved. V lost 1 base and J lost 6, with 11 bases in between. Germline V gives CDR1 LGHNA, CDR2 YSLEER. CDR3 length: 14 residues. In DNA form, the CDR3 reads TGCGCCAGCAGCCAAGGTCTCTCACGGGATACGCAGTATTTT. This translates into CASSQGLSRDTQYF.

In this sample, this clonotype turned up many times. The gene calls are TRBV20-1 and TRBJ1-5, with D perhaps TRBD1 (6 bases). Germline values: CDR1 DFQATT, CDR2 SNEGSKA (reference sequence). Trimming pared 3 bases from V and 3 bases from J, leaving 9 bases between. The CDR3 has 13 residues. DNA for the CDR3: TGCAGTGCTAGCGCAGGGGCCAATCAGCCCCAGCATTTT. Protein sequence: CSASAGANQPQHF.

This CDR3 is CSARQGPNQPQHF. CDR3 nucleotide sequence: TGCAGTGCTAGACAGGGGCCCAATCAGCCCCAGCATTTT. The chain joins TRBV20-1 to TRBJ1-5; a possible D gene is TRBD1 (6 bases). Trimming shortened V by 2 bases and J by 3 bases, and 8 bases separated the two germline ends. Germline V gene data show CDR1 as DFQATT and CDR2 as SNEGSKA (reference sequence). The CDR3 is 13 amino acids.

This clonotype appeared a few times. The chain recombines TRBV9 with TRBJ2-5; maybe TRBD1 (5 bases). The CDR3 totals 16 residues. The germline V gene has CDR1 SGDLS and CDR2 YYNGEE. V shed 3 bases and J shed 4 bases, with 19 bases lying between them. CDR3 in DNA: TGTGCCAGCAGCGCAACTCAGGGTGTTGATAGAGAGACCCAGTACTTC. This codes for CASSATQGVDRETQYF.